Sequencing of this T cell receptor beta chain was carried out in a study of blood T cell repertoires in COVID-19. At the level of the study: The United States, Italy and Spain supplied acute and convalescent COVID-19 samples.

In the source study's methods: Amplifying reference gene primers gave estimates of nucleated cell counts. TCRdb keeps only in-frame clones here, not all; method: immunoSEQ multiplex PCR. The V and J calls and clone size are taken from that table; D and trimming were inferred from the DNA. The sample includes about 330,000 clones, about 85% seen only once; the top ten take approximately 5%. The CDR3 is 15 amino acids. The germline gives CDR1 LGHDT, CDR2 YNNKEL (reference sequence). Germline trimming cut 4 bases from V and 4 bases from J; bases unmatched to any gene: 5. This TCR derives from a woman in her thirties who had recovered from COVID-19. The V and J genes are TRBV3-1 (or the pseudogene TRBV3-2) and TRBJ2-7, with 12 bases identical to TRBD2. Sequencing input: PBMCs or T cells enriched from blood (not recorded which). The CDR3 DNA is TGTGCCAGCAGCCCGCGACTAGCGGGGGTTTACGAGCAGTACTTC. Amino acid sequence: CASSPRLAGVYEQYF.